The 22 T cell receptor beta chains below all came from one sample that was sequenced in a study of blood T cells in healthy people across ages. Sample-barcoded 5' priming and a J-beta primer mix drove a second PCR of about 7 to 12 cycles. MiXCR, applied by TCRdb to the 5' RACE reads, yields one record per CDR3 protein. The table shows roughly 680,000 distinct CDR3 sequences, with 52% occurring only once. Sequencing was done on a sample of blood. These receptors were obtained from a woman aged 80 or over in good health.

This clonotype was seen repeatedly, ten times or more. This chain joins TRBV30 and TRBJ2-1; D is perhaps TRBD2 (5 bases). Germline-derived CDR1 and CDR2 are GTSNPN and SVGIG (reference sequence). The CDR3 consists of 10 residues. Trimming removed 8 bases at V and 9 bases at J, with 11 bases between. For the CDR3, the DNA is TGTGCCGCCCCCGGGGTTGAGCAGTTCTTC. Translating it yields CAAPGVEQFF.

J is TRBJ2-1 and V is TRBV19, with a possible D match to TRBD1 (5 bases). Germline CDR1 LNHDA, CDR2 SQIVND (reference sequence). The CDR3 has 12 residues. V was clipped by 8 bases and J by 5 bases, with 10 bases between them. The CDR3 protein is CASGRQNNEQFF. In DNA, the CDR3 is TGTGCCAGTGGTCGACAGAACAATGAGCAGTTCTTC.

About this clonotype itself: Mismatch with germline at one junction end may stem from a read error. CDR3 DNA: TGTGCTAGCAGCTTAGAGACAGGAGGGGATGAGCAGTACTTC. Amino acids: CASSLETGGDEQYF. The chain is built from TRBV7-7 and TRBJ2-5; either TRBD1 or TRBD2 may supply D (6 bases each). This CDR3 contains 14 residues. From germline, CDR1 is SSHAT and CDR2 FNYEAQ (reference sequence).

Many counts were recorded for this clonotype. The chain carries TRBV3-1 and TRBJ2-1; the match to TRBD2 covers 8 bases. The junction had 7 bases not matched to a gene; V was cut back by 0 bases and J by 0 bases. In germline, CDR1 is LGHDT, CDR2 YNNKEL (reference sequence). The CDR3 contains 18 residues. The CDR3 nucleotides read TGTGCCAGCAGCCAAGACGCGGGACTAGGATTCTCCTACAATGAGCAGTTCTTC. Residues: CASSQDAGLGFSYNEQFF.

In this sample, this clonotype turned up many times. This chain joins TRBV7-4 and TRBJ2-5, with D perhaps assigned TRBD1 or TRBD2 (5 bases each). Trimming took off 6 bases at V and 1 base at J, with 21 bases between the two ends. The CDR3 consists of 17 residues. CDR1 and CDR2 (germline): SGHVT, SQSDAQ. The CDR3 bases are TGTGCCAGCAGTTTAAACGGGACCACCCTATTCCAAGAGACCCAGTACTTC. Protein sequence: CASSLNGTTLFQETQYF.

This clonotype was detected many times. A read error may explain this, as a much larger clone is one base away. The rearrangement joins TRBV27 to TRBJ1-6; D not resolved. CDR1 is MNHEY and CDR2 is SMNVEV in the germline V gene (reference sequence). The V gene lost 4 bases and the J gene lost 6 bases, with 7 bases spanning the gap. There are 13 residues in the CDR3. CDR3 residues: CASSYKSNSPLHF. In DNA form, the CDR3 reads TGTGCCAGCAGTTACAAAAGTAATTCACCCCTCCACTTT.

This chain connects TRBV25-1 to TRBJ2-3, with D perhaps matching TRBD2 (5 bases). The germline V gene encodes CDR1 MGHDK and CDR2 SYGVNS. Trimming took off 11 bases at V and 1 base at J, with 16 bases between the two ends. The CDR3 is 14 amino acids. CDR3 nucleotide sequence: TGTGCCGCCCGGGATTATGGAGGCACAGATACGCAGTATTTT. Its translation is CAARDYGGTDTQYF. Combining the CDR3 with reference TRBV25-1 and TRBJ2-3 gives the whole variable domain EADIYQTPRYLVIGTGKKITLECSQTMGHDKMYWYQQDPGMELHLIHYSYGVNSTEKGDLSSESTVSRIRTEHFPLTLESARPSHTSQYLCAARDYGGTDTQYFGPGTRLTVL.

Ten or more counts support this clonotype. V and J are TRBV20-1 and TRBJ2-7, with TRBD1 matching over 8 bases. Germline V gene lookup returns CDR1 DFQATT and CDR2 SNEGSKA (reference sequence). This CDR3 comprises 13 residues. The trim removed 5 bases at V and 2 bases at J, leaving 5 bases unmatched. CDR3 residues: CSAVKDRAYEQYF. DNA for the CDR3: TGCAGTGCTGTAAAGGACAGGGCCTACGAGCAGTACTTC.

As concerns this clonotype: Possible read error: a much larger clone is one base away. This chain uses TRBV3-1 with TRBJ2-7; 14 nucleotides match TRBD2. In germline, CDR1 is LGHDT, CDR2 YNNKEL (reference sequence). The length of the CDR3 is 16 residues. V shed 5 bases, J shed 6 bases, and the junction held 9 bases outside the gene matches. The CDR3 DNA reads TGTGCCAGCAGCTCCGGGACTAGCGGGAGTACGCGCGAGCAGTACTTC. Translated, it gives CASSSGTSGSTREQYF.

This clonotype was detected ten times or more. The J gene is TRBJ2-3, the V gene TRBV4-1, with 9 bases fitting TRBD1. The V and J ends lost 7 bases and 7 bases, in that order; junction bases with no gene match: 9. Per the germline V gene, CDR1 is MGHRA and CDR2 is YSYEKL. This CDR3 is built from 14 residues. The CDR3 nucleotides are TGCGCCAGCAACCGACAGGGGGAGGGAAATACGCAGTATTTT. Protein sequence: CASNRQGEGNTQYF.

This clonotype has at least ten counts. The V gene is TRBV6-1, the J gene TRBJ2-5; D remains unclear. The germline V gene encodes CDR1 MNHNS and CDR2 SASEGT. V shed 4 bases and J shed 5 bases, with 14 bases lying between them. The CDR3 loop spans 14 amino acids. CDR3 protein: CASSGQYLQETQYF. CDR3 bases: TGTGCCAGCAGTGGACAATACCTTCAGGAGACCCAGTACTTC.

Worth noting for this clonotype: A read error may produce the germline difference seen at one junction end. This chain connects TRBV12-3 or TRBV12-4 to TRBJ1-1; D uncertain. This CDR3 has 13 residues. The CDR3 loop reads CAGRPGENTEAFF. The CDR3, as DNA: TGTGCCGGCAGGCCTGGGGAAAACACTGAAGCTTTCTTT.

This clonotype was seen more than once but under ten times. The chain carries TRBV12-3 or TRBV12-4 and TRBJ1-1; D call uncertain. The ends were cut back, 3 bases at V and 1 base at J, with 9 bases in the middle. The CDR3 totals 14 residues. CDR3 nucleotide sequence: TGTGCCAGCAGTTTGGGGTTCCCGAACACTGAAGCTTTCTTT. Protein sequence: CASSLGFPNTEAFF.

In the case of this clonotype: This sequence may be a read error, since a much larger clone differs from it by one base. This rearrangement joins TRBV20-1 to TRBJ2-5; D is unresolved. Germline V gives CDR1 DFQATT, CDR2 SNEGSKA (reference sequence). CDR3 length: 10 residues. Trimming left V 5 bases short and J 3 bases short, with 4 bases between. The CDR3 region is CSAGEETQYF. CDR3 coding DNA: TGCAGTGCTGGTGAAGAGACCCAGTACTTC.

The V and J genes are TRBV7-9 and TRBJ1-6, with 8 nucleotides matching TRBD1. Germline CDR1 reads SEHNR; CDR2 reads FQNEAQ (reference sequence). The V and J ends lost 5 bases and 7 bases, in that order; junction bases with no gene match: 4. The CDR3 runs to 14 residues. CDR3: CASSRQGRNSPLHF. For the CDR3, the DNA is TGTGCCAGCAGCCGACAGGGGCGGAATTCACCCCTCCACTTT.

For the CDR3, the DNA is TGTGCCAGCTCCCTAAAGACAGGGGTGGTCGAGCAGTACTTC. It translates to CASSLKTGVVEQYF. The V and J genes are TRBV2 and TRBJ2-7; 8 bases are shared with TRBD1. This CDR3 contains 14 residues. The germline V gene has CDR1 SNHLY and CDR2 FYNNEI. V lost 8 bases, J lost 6 bases, and 12 bases stayed unmatched.

The chain carries TRBV4-3 and TRBJ2-3; D gene uncertain. Trimming shortened V by 8 bases and J by 2 bases, and 11 bases separated the two germline ends. CDR3 size: 13 residues. Germline V gene lookup returns CDR1 LGHNA and CDR2 YSLEER. The CDR3 here is CASGNTYTDTQYF. CDR3 nucleotide sequence: TGCGCCAGCGGAAATACATACACAGATACGCAGTATTTT.

On this clonotype: A much larger clone differs from this one at a single base, so this may be a read error. The genes are TRBV5-1 and TRBJ2-1; 8 bases map to TRBD2. There are 17 residues in the CDR3. Germline loops: CDR1 SGHRS, CDR2 YFSETQ. V was clipped by 1 base and J by 10 bases; unmatched bases: 16. The CDR3 is CASSLQPLATSGKEQFF. In DNA, the CDR3 is TGCGCCAGCAGCTTGCAGCCCCTGGCTACTAGCGGCAAGGAGCAGTTCTTC.

A single count supports this clonotype. The V gene is TRBV28, the J gene TRBJ2-5; D remains ambiguous. The V end lost 6 bases, the J end lost 7 bases, and 18 bases lay between the germline ends. Germline V lookup: CDR1 MDHEN, CDR2 SYDVKM. The CDR3 extends over 14 amino acids. CDR3 DNA sequence: TGTGCCAGCAGCCCCGACACCTCGACGTGGACCCAGTACTTC. Residues: CASSPDTSTWTQYF. Based on the CDR3 plus reference TRBV28 and TRBJ2-5, the full variable domain is DVKVTQSSRYLVKRTGEKVFLECVQDMDHENMFWYRQDPGLGLRLIYFSYDVKMKEKGDIPEGYSVSREKKERFSLILESASTNQTSMYLCASSPDTSTWTQYFGPGTRLLVL.

The V gene is TRBV28, the J gene TRBJ2-5; the D is unclear. Trimming cost V 9 bases and J 5 bases, with 13 bases left between them. The CDR3 has 12 amino acids. Germline V gene sequence: CDR1 MDHEN, CDR2 SYDVKM. CDR3: CASSKSRETQYF. The CDR3 DNA reads TGTGCCAGTTCAAAATCCCGGGAGACCCAGTACTTC.

In regard to this clonotype: The CDR3 carries no conserved terminal phenylalanine or tryptophan, so it likely arises from a read error. The limits of the CDR3 on the DNA are not certain, so only TCRdb's listed CDR3 is given. The chain employs TRBV5-4 and TRBJ2-7. Germline-derived CDR1 and CDR2 are SGHNT and YYREEE (reference sequence). The CDR3 is 9 amino acids long, termini counted. The CDR3 region is CASRIRAVL.

This clonotype was observed a few times. The chain is built from TRBV9 and TRBJ1-1; D not resolved. CDR1 and CDR2 from the germline V gene are SGDLS and YYNGEE. Deletions cut 0 bases from V and 3 bases from J, with 12 bases between. The CDR3 is 15 residues long. CDR3 sequence reads: CASSVDGVGDTEAFF. The CDR3 DNA is TGTGCCAGCAGCGTAGATGGAGTTGGGGACACTGAAGCTTTCTTT. The full variable domain, completed using reference TRBV9 and TRBJ1-1, is DSGVTQTPKHLITATGQRVTLRCSPRSGDLSVYWYQQSLDQGLQFLIQYYNGEERAKGNILERFSAQQFPDLHSELNLSSLELGDSALYFCASSVDGVGDTEAFFGQGTRLTVV.